These 13 T cell receptor beta chains were sequenced from one sample in a study of cytomegalovirus exposure and HLA in healthy donors. The PCR had 60 Vbeta and 13 Jbeta primers. The protocol was immunoSEQ multiplex PCR, while the TCRdb copy is restricted to in-frame clones and leaves out a portion. The data contain 150,000 to 200,000 clones, roughly 88% of them singletons. The sequencing sample was made of PBMCs. All receptors derive from a man aged 45-60 years in good health and CMV-seropositive.

The chain uses TRBV9 and TRBJ2-3; TRBD2 aligns across 10 bases. Germline CDR1 reads SGDLS; CDR2 reads YYNGEE. This CDR3 region has 14 residues. The junction had 7 bases not matched to a gene; V was cut back by 8 bases and J by 4 bases. CDR3 DNA sequence: TGTGCCAGTACTAGCGGGATAGTGGCAGATACGCAGTATTTT. Its translation: CASTSGIVADTQYF.

The table lists this clone with a few counts. This chain joins TRBV5-6 and TRBJ1-2, with D tentatively TRBD1 (6 bases). Between the trimmed V and J ends, which lost 6 bases and 5 bases, there was a span of 14 bases. Germline lookup yields CDR1 SGHDT and CDR2 YYEEEE. The CDR3 length is 13 residues. The CDR3 sequence is CASTQGRVYGYTF. The CDR3 DNA follows: TGTGCCAGCACTCAGGGGAGGGTGTATGGCTACACCTTC. Together with reference TRBV5-6 and TRBJ1-2, the CDR3 gives the full variable domain: DAGVTQSPTHLIKTRGQQVTLRCSPKSGHDTVSWYQQALGQGPQFIFQYYEEEERQRGNFPDRFSGHQFPNYSSELNVNALLLGDSALYLCASTQGRVYGYTFGSGTRLTVV.

The rearrangement joins TRBV30 to TRBJ1-1, with a tentative D call TRBD1 (5 bases). The CDR3 is 14 amino acids. From germline, CDR1 is GTSNPN and CDR2 SVGIG (reference sequence). Trimming pared 2 bases from V and 4 bases from J, leaving 14 bases between. The CDR3 here is CAWSITSGRTEAFF. CDR3 nucleotide sequence: TGTGCCTGGAGTATCACATCAGGGCGCACTGAAGCTTTCTTT.

The chain recombines TRBV7-9 with TRBJ1-4, with D perhaps TRBD1 (5 bases). The CDR3 is 16 amino acids. Trimming took off 2 bases at V and 7 bases at J, with 17 bases between the two ends. CDR1 and CDR2 from the germline V gene are SEHNR and FQNEAQ (reference sequence). The CDR3 loop reads CASSLYAGGVGEKLFF. CDR3 DNA sequence: TGTGCCAGCAGCTTATACGCGGGGGGGGTAGGTGAAAAACTGTTTTTT.

This clone appeared once. The genes are TRBV9 and TRBJ2-1, with a possible D match to TRBD2 (6 bases). The germline CDR1 and CDR2 sequences are SGDLS and YYNGEE. The CDR3 contains 16 residues. Deletions cut 4 bases from V and 2 bases from J, with 16 bases between. CDR3 sequence reads: CASSPGLAETYNEQFF. The CDR3 region has the DNA TGTGCCAGCAGCCCCGGCTTAGCGGAGACCTACAATGAGCAGTTCTTC.

The CDR3 region has the DNA TGTGCCAGCAGCTTAGCCTGGCCAGGAAACACCATATATTTT. The encoded protein is CASSLAWPGNTIYF. The chain uses TRBV11-2 and TRBJ1-3; D not certain. Germline-derived CDR1 and CDR2 are SGHAT and FQNNGV. The CDR3 is 14 amino acids. The germline V and J ends were trimmed by 1 base and 4 bases, with 8 bases remaining between them.

The CDR3 DNA reads as TGTGCCAGCAGCCAAGGCAACAGGGGGCTGAACACTGAAGCTTTCTTT. It codes for CASSQGNRGLNTEAFF. The chain has TRBV14 and TRBJ1-1, with 9 nucleotides matching TRBD1. Per the germline V gene, CDR1 is SGHDN and CDR2 is FVKESK. The junction had 3 bases not matched to a gene; V was cut back by 1 base and J by 0 bases. The CDR3 spans 16 residues.

Here the CDR3 reads CASYEFGYGYTF. In nucleotides, the CDR3 is TGTGCCAGCTATGAGTTCGGCTATGGCTACACCTTC. This chain uses TRBV7-8 with TRBJ1-2; D is uncertain. V was cut by 8 bases and J by 4 bases, with 11 bases left in between. Germline CDR1 is SGHVS and CDR2 is FQNEAQ. The CDR3 extends over 12 amino acids.

The V and J genes are TRBV27 and TRBJ2-3, with 8 bases that match TRBD1. Germline assignment: CDR1 MNHEY and CDR2 SMNVEV (reference sequence). This CDR3 has 18 residues. Unmatched junction bases numbered 19, after V lost 3 bases and J lost 8 bases. The CDR3 sequence: CASSFGMQGAGSGGTQYF. As DNA, the CDR3 is TGTGCCAGCAGTTTCGGTATGCAGGGGGCCGGATCGGGTGGTACGCAGTATTTT.

In this sample, this clone turned up a few times. The V gene is TRBV19, the J gene TRBJ2-1, with 13 bases identical to TRBD2. Germline CDR1 is LNHDA and CDR2 is SQIVND (reference sequence). The CDR3 sequence is 18 residues long. Trimming took 7 bases from V and 4 from J; bases not matched to a gene: 13. This CDR3 reads CASMGGTSGAGQYNEQFF. The CDR3 DNA reads as TGTGCCAGTATGGGAGGGACTAGCGGGGCAGGGCAGTACAATGAGCAGTTCTTC.

The chain uses TRBV5-8 and TRBJ2-2; 8 nucleotides agree with TRBD2. The CDR3 covers 16 residues. The germline V gene encodes CDR1 SGHTS and CDR2 YDEGEE. With 3 bases clipped from V and 5 bases from J, the junction kept 9 bases outside the gene matches. The CDR3 nucleotides read TGTGCCAGCAGCTCCTCCCGACTAGCGCTTACCGGGGAGCTGTTTTTT. Residues: CASSSSRLALTGELFF.

This CDR3 reads CSVGSPGYEQYF. DNA for the CDR3: TGCAGCGTTGGGTCGCCCGGCTACGAGCAGTACTTC. The genes are TRBV29-1 and TRBJ2-7; no definite D call. CDR1 and CDR2 (germline): SQVTM, ANQGSEA. Trimming shortened V by 4 bases and J by 3 bases, and 10 bases separated the two germline ends. This CDR3 has 12 residues.

The rearrangement links TRBV15 to TRBJ2-1; 12 positions match TRBD2. The CDR3 sequence is 19 residues long. Trimming at V came to 1 base and at J to 0 bases, leaving 7 bases not matched to a gene. Per the germline V gene, CDR1 is LNHNV and CDR2 is YYDKDF (reference sequence). CDR3 sequence: CATSRVVTSGRVSYNEQFF. DNA for the CDR3: TGTGCCACCAGCAGAGTTGTGACTAGCGGGAGAGTCTCCTACAATGAGCAGTTCTTC.